The next 9 T cell receptor beta chains were all read from a single sample in a study of shared clonotypes between healthy human individuals. Naive CD8 isolation took CD45RO-negative cells positively selected for CCR7 and excluded terminally differentiated effector memory CD45RA+ cells. Assay used: immunoSEQ multiplex PCR; TCRdb lists only in-frame clones, some missing. The sample yields hundreds of thousands of clones, around 92% seen once. The sample comprised naive CD8+ T cells sorted from blood. These receptors all stem from a man aged 25-40 years in good health.

V usage is TRBV4-1 and J usage is TRBJ1-5; D is perhaps TRBD1 (5 bases). V dropped 4 bases and J dropped 6 bases, with 16 bases sitting between them. Germline CDR1 is MGHRA and CDR2 is YSYEKL. CDR3 length equals 15 residues. In nucleotides, the CDR3 is TGCGCCAGCAGCCCCGGTGGGGGATTCTCTCAGCCCCAGCATTTT. It encodes CASSPGGGFSQPQHF.

V gene TRBV19 combines with J gene TRBJ2-1, with 9 bases lining up with TRBD2. This CDR3 spans 15 amino acids. Germline CDR1 is LNHDA and CDR2 is SQIVND (reference sequence). After removal of 0 bases from V and 6 bases from J, the junction contained 3 bases not matched to a gene. The CDR3 reads CASSIELAGRNEQFF. CDR3 DNA: TGTGCCAGTAGTATAGAACTAGCGGGCCGCAATGAGCAGTTCTTC.

The chain combines TRBV10-1 with TRBJ1-5; D is undetermined. Trimming stripped 4 bases from V and 4 bases from J, with 8 bases between. Germline lookup yields CDR1 WNHNN and CDR2 SYGVQD (reference sequence). This CDR3 is 13 amino acids long. Written as DNA, the CDR3 is TGCGCCAGCAGTGTAGGCAGAAATCAGCCCCAGCATTTT. It encodes CASSVGRNQPQHF.

The chain has TRBV5-5 and TRBJ2-1; a possible D gene is TRBD2 (7 bases). The CDR3 contains 16 residues. Trimming took off 5 bases at V and 7 bases at J, with 22 bases between the two ends. Per the germline V gene, CDR1 is SGHKS and CDR2 is YYEKEE (reference sequence). The CDR3 nucleotides read TGTGCCAGCAGGGGCGGGGGCCTAGCCGGACTAAATGAGCAGTTCTTC. It encodes CASRGGGLAGLNEQFF. Full variable domain (rest looked up from reference TRBV5-5 and TRBJ2-1): DAGVTQSPTHLIKTRGQQVTLRCSPISGHKSVSWYQQVLGQGPQFIFQYYEKEERGRGNFPDRFSARQFPNYSSELNVNALLLGDSALYLCASRGGGLAGLNEQFFGPGTRLTVL.

This chain uses TRBV15 with TRBJ1-2; D is unresolved. CDR1 LNHNV and CDR2 YYDKDF come from the germline V gene (reference sequence). V lost 5 bases and J 3 bases, leaving 16 bases between the germline ends. This CDR3 is built from 15 residues. CDR3 DNA sequence: TGTGCCACCAGCTTCCCTCGAACGGACTACTATGGCTACACCTTC. Protein sequence: CATSFPRTDYYGYTF.

The chain uses TRBV9 and TRBJ1-2; D possibly corresponds to TRBD1 (6 bases). Trimming removed 3 bases at V and 4 bases at J, with 16 bases between. This CDR3 spans 15 amino acids. The germline gives CDR1 SGDLS, CDR2 YYNGEE. The CDR3 protein is CASSDDRSLRYGYTF. The CDR3, as DNA: TGTGCCAGCAGCGATGACAGGAGTCTTCGCTATGGCTACACCTTC. Together with reference TRBV9 and TRBJ1-2, the CDR3 gives the full variable domain: DSGVTQTPKHLITATGQRVTLRCSPRSGDLSVYWYQQSLDQGLQFLIQYYNGEERAKGNILERFSAQQFPDLHSELNLSSLELGDSALYFCASSDDRSLRYGYTFGSGTRLTVV.

A word on this clone: A read error may produce the germline difference seen at one junction end. This chain links TRBV20-1 with TRBJ2-1; TRBD2 might be the D (6 bases). The CDR3 covers 11 residues. Germline CDR1 DFQATT, CDR2 SNEGSKA (reference sequence). This CDR3 reads CSARDWRDGIF. The CDR3 DNA is TGCAGTGCTAGGGACTGGCGGGACGGGATCTTC.

The rearrangement joins TRBV7-9 to TRBJ2-2, with 9 bases aligning to TRBD2. Germline CDR1 SEHNR, CDR2 FQNEAQ (reference sequence). V lost 5 bases, J lost 2 bases, and 3 bases stayed unmatched. The CDR3 runs 15 residues. The CDR3 DNA reads as TGTGCCAGCAGCATTCTAGCGGGAAACACCGGGGAGCTGTTTTTT. Protein: CASSILAGNTGELFF.

Only one count was recorded for this clone. This chain links TRBV9 with TRBJ2-1, with D unresolved. V was clipped by 4 bases and J by 3 bases, with 8 bases between them. This CDR3 contains 13 residues. Looked up from germline, CDR1 is SGDLS and CDR2 is YYNGEE. DNA for the CDR3: TGTGCCAGCAGCCGGGCAAACTACAATGAGCAGTTCTTC. It translates to CASSRANYNEQFF.